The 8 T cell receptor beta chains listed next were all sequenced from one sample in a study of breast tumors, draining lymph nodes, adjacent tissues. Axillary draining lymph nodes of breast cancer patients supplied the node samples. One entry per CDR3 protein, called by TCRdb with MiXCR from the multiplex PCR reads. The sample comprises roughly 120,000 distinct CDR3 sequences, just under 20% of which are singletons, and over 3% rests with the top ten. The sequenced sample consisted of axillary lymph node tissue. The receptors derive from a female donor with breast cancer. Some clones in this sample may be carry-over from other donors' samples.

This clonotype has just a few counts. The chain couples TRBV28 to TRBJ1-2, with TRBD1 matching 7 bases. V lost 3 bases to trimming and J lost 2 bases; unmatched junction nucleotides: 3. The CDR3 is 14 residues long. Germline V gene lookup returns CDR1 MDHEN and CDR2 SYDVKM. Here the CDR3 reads CASSLNRGNYGYTF. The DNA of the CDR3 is TGTGCCAGCAGTTTGAACAGGGGAAACTATGGCTACACCTTC.

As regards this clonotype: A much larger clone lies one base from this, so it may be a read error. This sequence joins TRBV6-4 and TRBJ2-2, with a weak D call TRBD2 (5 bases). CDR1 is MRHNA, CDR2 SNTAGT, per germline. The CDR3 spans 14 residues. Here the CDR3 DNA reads TGTGCCAGCAGTGAGAGTCTACAAACCGGGGAGCTGTCTTTT. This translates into CASSESLQTGELSF.

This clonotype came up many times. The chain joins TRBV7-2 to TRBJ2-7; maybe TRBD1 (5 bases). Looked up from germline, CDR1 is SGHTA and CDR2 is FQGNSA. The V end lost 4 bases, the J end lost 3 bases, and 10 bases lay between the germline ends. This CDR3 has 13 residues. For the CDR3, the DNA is TGTGCCAGCAGCTCCGACAGATACTACGAGCAGTACTTC. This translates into CASSSDRYYEQYF.

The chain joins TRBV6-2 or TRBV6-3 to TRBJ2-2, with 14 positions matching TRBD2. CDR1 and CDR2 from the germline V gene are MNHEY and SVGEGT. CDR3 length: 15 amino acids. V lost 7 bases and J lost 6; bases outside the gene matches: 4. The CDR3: CASTETSGRAGELFF. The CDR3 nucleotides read TGTGCCAGCACCGAGACTAGCGGGAGGGCCGGGGAGCTGTTTTTT.

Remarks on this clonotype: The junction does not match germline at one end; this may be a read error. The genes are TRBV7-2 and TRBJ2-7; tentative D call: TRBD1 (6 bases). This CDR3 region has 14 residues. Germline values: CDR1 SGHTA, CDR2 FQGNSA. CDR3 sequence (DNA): TGTGCCTGCAGCTTAGACCAGGGGATCAACGAGCAGTACTTC. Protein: CACSLDQGINEQYF.

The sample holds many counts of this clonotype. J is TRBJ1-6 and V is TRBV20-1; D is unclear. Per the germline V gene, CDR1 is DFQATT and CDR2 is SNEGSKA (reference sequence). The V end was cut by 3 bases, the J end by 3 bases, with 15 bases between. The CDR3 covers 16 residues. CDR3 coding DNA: TGCAGTGCTAGCCTGCTGCGACTTCGCTATAATTCACCCCTCCACTTT. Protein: CSASLLRLRYNSPLHF.

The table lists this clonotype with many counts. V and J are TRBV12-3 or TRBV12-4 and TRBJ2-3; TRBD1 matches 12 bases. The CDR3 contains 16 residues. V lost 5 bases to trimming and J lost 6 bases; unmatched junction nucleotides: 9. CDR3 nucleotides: TGTGCCAGCAGTCGCTCGGGACAGGGGGCGTTGGATACGCAGTATTTT. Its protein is CASSRSGQGALDTQYF.

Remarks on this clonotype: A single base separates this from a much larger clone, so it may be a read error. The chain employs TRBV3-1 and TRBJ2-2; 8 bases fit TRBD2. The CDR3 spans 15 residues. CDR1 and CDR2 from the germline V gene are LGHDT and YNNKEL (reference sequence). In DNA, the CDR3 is TGTGCCAGCAGCCTCTCTAGCGGGCGTACCGGGAAGCTGTTTTTT. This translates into CASSLSSGRTGKLFF.